This paragraph reports one T cell receptor beta chain. Its antigen is undetermined. The sample is drawn from a study of human T cells and chemical hapten exposure. The wider study: Patients were mainly female, each with alopecia areata, totalis or universalis. Among samples, TCR yields varied mainly because of small differences in pooled library volume. Broader study findings: The number of TCRs above 1 in 1000 frequency did not change after DPC sensitization.

The CDR3 runs to 17 residues. V shed 5 bases and J 1 base; nucleotides not matched to a gene: 7. The time point denotes: patch test 1, 2 weeks after DPC sensitization. Indicated treatment: therapeutic diphenylcyclopropenone sensitization with weekly scalp DPC. Whole blood, unfractionated, served as the material for total RNA extraction. TCRdb re-derived calls from the RACE reads in MiXCR, one entry per CDR3 protein. The sample carries 150,000 to 200,000 distinct CDR3 sequences, more than 12% recorded once. This specimen consisted of whole blood, obtained in connection with sensitization to the hapten diphenylcyclopropenone (DPC). The chain has TRBV12-3 or TRBV12-4 and TRBJ2-2, with 10 bases matching TRBD2. This sequence originates from a woman aged 25 to 39 with alopecia areata. Some clones in this sample may be carry-over from other donors' samples. The CDR3 here is CASSQERGGWNTGELFF. CDR3 sequence (DNA): TGTGCCAGCAGTCAAGAGCGGGGGGGCTGGAACACCGGGGAGCTGTTTTTT.